What follows is one TCR beta chain and its context. Sequencing was performed with immunoSEQ multiplex PCR; in TCRdb, only in-frame clones are kept and a portion is missing. Among 200,000 or so clones listed, about 91% were seen once. This sample was included in a study of blood T cell repertoires in COVID-19. Background on the study: Sources were T cells, B-cell-depleted T cells, or PBMCs; the material itself was cDNA or gDNA.

This CDR3 has 16 residues. Germline V lookup: CDR1 LGHNA, CDR2 YSLEER. V lost 3 bases and J 4 bases, leaving 16 bases between the germline ends. This chain links TRBV4-3 with TRBJ2-1, with D tentatively TRBD1 (6 bases). This receptor was identified in a woman aged 35 to 49 with acute COVID-19. Input material: PBMCs or T cells enriched from blood (not recorded which). CDR3 amino acids: CASSHIQGDPYNEQFF. CDR3 sequence (DNA): TGCGCCAGCAGCCATATACAGGGCGATCCTTACAATGAGCAGTTCTTC.